These T cell receptor beta chains were read from a single sample in a study of T-cell reconstitution after alpha-beta-depleted transplantation in children. TCRdb reprocessed the PCR reads with MiXCR, giving one entry per CDR3 protein. The sample lists 98,000 or so distinct CDR3 sequences, about 22% occurring once. This sample comprised PBMCs, obtained before TCRalphabeta/CD19-depleted stem cell transplant. These receptors were taken from a boy aged 2 to 10 with acute lymphoblastic leukemia, due to receive a stem cell transplant. CDR3s include the opening cysteine and the closing phenylalanine or tryptophan. A D gene is named only where the DNA matches it firmly. Size tells how often a clone was seen (once, few, many) or the class of an expanded clone, and some rows leave it out.

CDR3: CASRGQGPYNEQFF
DNA: TGCGCCAGCAGGGGACAGGGGCCCTACAATGAGCAGTTCTTC
J: TRBJ2-1
size: -
V: TRBV10-2
D: TRBD1

CDR3: CASSVTGTGNEKLFF
DNA: TGTGCCAGCAGTGTAACCGGGACGGGAAATGAAAAACTGTTTTTT
J: TRBJ1-4
size: many
V: TRBV28
D: -

CDR3: CASSLRDLVPTDTQYF
DNA: TGTGCCAGCAGCTTAAGAGATTTGGTGCCGACAGATACGCAGTATTTT
J: TRBJ2-3
size: few
V: TRBV7-8
D: -

CDR3: CASSLGQGSPNTEAFF
DNA: TGTGCCAGCAGCTTAGGACAGGGGAGCCCGAACACTGAAGCTTTCTTT
J: TRBJ1-1
size: -
V: TRBV3-1
D: TRBD1

CDR3: CASSPMGTGDSPLHF
DNA: TGTGCCAGCAGTCCCATGGGGACAGGGGATTCACCCCTCCACTTT
J: TRBJ1-6
size: -
V: TRBV6-1
D: TRBD1

CDR3: CASSYVGTGSREQYF
DNA: TGTGCCAGCAGTTACGTCGGGACAGGGTCGAGGGAGCAGTACTTC
J: TRBJ2-7
size: few
V: TRBV6-2/TRBV6-3
D: TRBD1

CDR3: CSARDSSGQFNQPQHF
DNA: TGCAGTGCTAGAGATAGTAGCGGACAATTCAATCAGCCCCAGCATTTT
J: TRBJ1-5
size: few
V: TRBV20-1
D: -

CDR3: CASRSRSGANVLTF
DNA: TGTGCCAGCAGGTCCAGGTCTGGGGCCAACGTCCTGACTTTC
J: TRBJ2-6
size: -
V: TRBV28
D: -

CDR3: CSARAADRANTGELFF
DNA: TGCAGTGCTAGAGCTGCTGACAGGGCGAACACCGGGGAGCTGTTTTTT
J: TRBJ2-2
size: -
V: TRBV20-1
D: TRBD1

CDR3: CASSPLGDEQYF
DNA: TGTGCCAGCTCACCCTTGGGGGACGAGCAGTACTTC
J: TRBJ2-7
size: -
V: TRBV18
D: -

CDR3: CASSVYPGTGDGNYGYTF
DNA: TGTGCCAGCAGCGTCTATCCCGGGACAGGGGACGGGAACTATGGCTACACCTTC
J: TRBJ1-2
size: many
V: TRBV9
D: TRBD1

CDR3: CASSYGEYYEQYF
DNA: TGTGCCAGCAGTTACGGAGAGTATTACGAGCAGTACTTC
J: TRBJ2-7
size: -
V: TRBV6-6
D: -

CDR3: CASSDPGGAYYEQFF
DNA: TGTGCCAGCAGTGACCCCGGAGGGGCCTACTATGAGCAGTTCTTC
J: TRBJ2-1
size: -
V: TRBV25-1
D: -

CDR3: CASSPTPRLDEQFF
DNA: TGTGCCAGCAGCCCAACACCCAGGCTAGATGAGCAGTTCTTC
J: TRBJ2-1
size: few
V: TRBV5-5
D: -

CDR3: CASSSAGLGEKLFF
DNA: TGTGCCAGCAGCTCTGCAGGGTTGGGTGAAAAACTGTTTTTT
J: TRBJ1-4
size: -
V: TRBV5-6
D: -

CDR3: CASTGGSGNTIYF
DNA: TGTGCCAGCACGGGGGGCTCTGGAAACACCATATATTTT
J: TRBJ1-3
size: -
V: TRBV12-3/TRBV12-4
D: -

CDR3: CCVRGQGTGGIYEQYF
DNA: TGCTGTGTCAGGGGACAGGGGACGGGAGGGATCTACGAGCAGTACTTC
J: TRBJ2-7
size: -
V: TRBV20-1
D: TRBD1

CDR3: CASSLNPQGTGANVLTF
DNA: TGCGCCAGCAGCTTGAATCCCCAGGGGACTGGGGCCAACGTCCTGACTTTC
J: TRBJ2-6
size: few
V: TRBV5-1
D: -

CDR3: CASSVGSGELGYNEQFF
DNA: TGTGCCAGCAGCGTAGGGTCAGGGGAGCTCGGCTACAATGAGCAGTTCTTC
J: TRBJ2-1
size: -
V: TRBV9
D: -

CDR3: CASSLRQPGNEQFF
DNA: TGTGCCAGCAGCCTTCGACAGCCTGGGAATGAGCAGTTCTTC
J: TRBJ2-1
size: -
V: TRBV5-6
D: -

CDR3: CASSLVGREGPYEQYF
DNA: TGTGCCAGCAGCTTAGTCGGGCGGGAGGGCCCCTACGAGCAGTACTTC
J: TRBJ2-7
size: -
V: TRBV7-2
D: TRBD2

CDR3: CASSQDPPTRPGANVLTF
DNA: TGCGCCAGCAGCCAAGATCCGCCAACGCGGCCTGGGGCCAACGTCCTGACTTTC
J: TRBJ2-6
size: -
V: TRBV4-1
D: -

CDR3: CASSLGVGRVSTDTQYF
DNA: TGTGCCAGCAGCTTAGGGGTAGGGCGGGTCAGCACAGATACGCAGTATTTT
J: TRBJ2-3
size: -
V: TRBV7-8
D: -

CDR3: CASTPGLAGGEQYF
DNA: TGTGCCAGTACCCCGGGACTAGCGGGAGGCGAGCAGTACTTC
J: TRBJ2-7
size: -
V: TRBV19
D: TRBD2

CDR3: CASSFRAAGANVLTF
DNA: TGTGCCAGCAGCTTCAGGGCTGCCGGGGCCAACGTCCTGACTTTC
J: TRBJ2-6
size: -
V: TRBV7-2
D: -

CDR3: CASTEYQGSGELFF
DNA: TGCGCCAGCACCGAATACCAGGGATCCGGGGAGCTGTTTTTT
J: TRBJ2-2
size: few
V: TRBV4-1
D: -

CDR3: CASTQGGQGEREQFF
DNA: TGTGCCAGCACCCAAGGGGGACAGGGCGAGAGGGAGCAGTTCTTC
J: TRBJ2-1
size: -
V: TRBV28
D: TRBD1

CDR3: CASSKDRGLRDNEQFF
DNA: TGTGCCAGCAGCAAGGACAGGGGGCTACGAGACAATGAGCAGTTCTTC
J: TRBJ2-1
size: -
V: TRBV5-6
D: TRBD1

CDR3: CSASFPRDGNSYEQYF
DNA: TGCAGTGCTAGTTTCCCACGGGACGGCAACTCCTACGAGCAGTACTTC
J: TRBJ2-7
size: -
V: TRBV20-1
D: -

CDR3: CASGGTYEQYF
DNA: TGTGCCTCTGGGGGTACCTACGAGCAGTACTTC
J: TRBJ2-7
size: few
V: TRBV12-3/TRBV12-4
D: -

CDR3: CASSSVAGTGGGGGQPQHF
DNA: TGTGCCAGCAGTTCCGTGGCCGGGACAGGGGGCGGGGGTGGTCAGCCCCAGCATTTT
J: TRBJ1-5
size: -
V: TRBV6-5
D: TRBD1

CDR3: CASSPIGEAKNIQYF
DNA: TGTGCCAGCAGCCCGATAGGTGAAGCCAAAAACATTCAGTACTTC
J: TRBJ2-4
size: few
V: TRBV12-3/TRBV12-4
D: -

CDR3: CSAIVLANQPQHF
DNA: TGCAGTGCTATCGTGCTGGCAAATCAGCCCCAGCATTTT
J: TRBJ1-5
size: -
V: TRBV20-1
D: -

CDR3: CASSFTDTQYF
DNA: TGTGCCAGCAGCTTTACAGATACGCAGTATTTT
J: TRBJ2-3
size: many
V: TRBV7-8
D: -

CDR3: CASSQIYARTKETQYF
DNA: TGCGCCAGCAGCCAGATTTACGCTAGGACCAAAGAGACCCAGTACTTC
J: TRBJ2-5
size: many
V: TRBV4-1
D: -

CDR3: CATSGWGSPQSYEQYF
DNA: TGTGCCACCAGCGGTTGGGGGTCGCCTCAATCCTACGAGCAGTACTTC
J: TRBJ2-7
size: few
V: TRBV28
D: -

CDR3: CASSAGTGGQETQYF
DNA: TGCGCCAGCAGCGCCGGGACAGGGGGACAAGAGACCCAGTACTTC
J: TRBJ2-5
size: -
V: TRBV5-1
D: TRBD1

CDR3: CASRGATGTEAFF
DNA: TGTGCCAGTCGCGGCGCGACCGGCACTGAAGCTTTCTTT
J: TRBJ1-1
size: -
V: TRBV27
D: -

CDR3: CASSQEGGATYEQYF
DNA: TGCGCCAGTAGCCAAGAGGGCGGGGCTACCTACGAGCAGTACTTC
J: TRBJ2-7
size: -
V: TRBV4-1
D: -

CDR3: CASSRDISYNEQFF
DNA: TGTGCCAGCAGCAGGGACATCTCCTACAATGAGCAGTTCTTC
J: TRBJ2-1
size: few
V: TRBV5-4
D: -

CDR3: CASSPTGSAYNEQFF
DNA: TGTGCCAGCAGCCCCACCGGTTCGGCCTACAATGAGCAGTTCTTC
J: TRBJ2-1
size: -
V: TRBV7-3
D: -

CDR3: CASSLATGDEQFF
DNA: TGCGCCAGCAGCTTGGCGACAGGGGATGAGCAGTTCTTC
J: TRBJ2-1
size: -
V: TRBV5-1
D: TRBD1

CDR3: CATNSYSNQPQHF
DNA: TGTGCCACCAACAGTTATAGCAATCAGCCCCAGCATTTT
J: TRBJ1-5
size: few
V: TRBV6-1
D: -

CDR3: CSGGLVFDTQYF
DNA: TGCAGTGGGGGACTAGTTTTTGATACGCAGTATTTT
J: TRBJ2-3
size: many
V: TRBV20-1
D: TRBD2

CDR3: CASSVSGRNEKLFF
DNA: TGTGCCAGCAGTGTTTCCGGGAGAAATGAAAAACTGTTTTTT
J: TRBJ1-4
size: -
V: TRBV28
D: -

CDR3: CASSQDQGAGTGELFF
DNA: TGTGCCAGCAGCCAAGATCAAGGGGCGGGGACCGGGGAGCTGTTTTTT
J: TRBJ2-2
size: -
V: TRBV4-2
D: -

CDR3: CASRVGDGYTF
DNA: TGTGCCAGCCGGGTAGGGGATGGCTACACCTTC
J: TRBJ1-2
size: few
V: TRBV12-3/TRBV12-4
D: -

CDR3: CASSFSGSASYEQYF
DNA: TGTGCCAGCAGTTTTTCCGGGAGCGCCTCCTACGAGCAGTACTTC
J: TRBJ2-7
size: few
V: TRBV12-3/TRBV12-4
D: -

CDR3: CASSLAIYNEQFF
DNA: TGTGCCAGCAGCCTAGCGATCTACAATGAGCAGTTCTTC
J: TRBJ2-1
size: -
V: TRBV7-8
D: -

CDR3: CSVGQVSGANVLTF
DNA: TGCAGCGTTGGTCAGGTCTCTGGGGCCAACGTCCTGACTTTC
J: TRBJ2-6
size: -
V: TRBV29-1
D: -

CDR3: CASSLQVGPEAFF
DNA: TGTGCCAGCAGCTTACAGGTCGGTCCTGAAGCTTTCTTT
J: TRBJ1-1
size: many
V: TRBV5-5
D: -

CDR3: CSVEAWWVQETQYF
DNA: TGCAGCGTTGAAGCCTGGTGGGTCCAAGAGACCCAGTACTTC
J: TRBJ2-5
size: -
V: TRBV29-1
D: -

CDR3: CASGPGRSGNTIYF
DNA: TGTGCCAGCGGCCCCGGGCGCTCTGGAAACACCATATATTTT
J: TRBJ1-3
size: -
V: TRBV12-3/TRBV12-4
D: -

CDR3: CASALLAPNEQFF
DNA: TGTGCCAGCGCCCTCTTAGCGCCCAATGAGCAGTTCTTC
J: TRBJ2-1
size: once
V: TRBV14
D: -

CDR3: CASSLGLADSKEYF
DNA: TGTGCCAGCAGCTTGGGACTAGCGGACTCAAAGGAGTACTTC
J: TRBJ2-7
size: few
V: TRBV5-6
D: TRBD2

CDR3: CASSLIVASGRISGANVLTF
DNA: TGTGCCAGCAGCTTGATAGTGGCTAGCGGACGAATCTCTGGGGCCAACGTCCTGACTTTC
J: TRBJ2-6
size: few
V: TRBV5-6
D: TRBD2

CDR3: CSAFRDSQETQYF
DNA: TGCAGTGCGTTCCGGGACAGCCAAGAGACCCAGTACTTC
J: TRBJ2-5
size: many
V: TRBV20-1
D: TRBD1

CDR3: CASSLKPYEQYF
DNA: TGTGCCAGCAGTTTAAAACCGTACGAGCAGTACTTC
J: TRBJ2-7
size: few
V: TRBV28
D: -

CDR3: CASSLRQGGREQFF
DNA: TGTGCCAGCAGCTTACGGCAGGGGGGACGCGAGCAGTTCTTC
J: TRBJ2-1
size: -
V: TRBV7-2
D: -

CDR3: CASTFSRQTSTDTQYF
DNA: TGCGCCAGCACCTTTTCTAGACAGACGAGCACAGATACGCAGTATTTT
J: TRBJ2-3
size: -
V: TRBV10-2
D: -